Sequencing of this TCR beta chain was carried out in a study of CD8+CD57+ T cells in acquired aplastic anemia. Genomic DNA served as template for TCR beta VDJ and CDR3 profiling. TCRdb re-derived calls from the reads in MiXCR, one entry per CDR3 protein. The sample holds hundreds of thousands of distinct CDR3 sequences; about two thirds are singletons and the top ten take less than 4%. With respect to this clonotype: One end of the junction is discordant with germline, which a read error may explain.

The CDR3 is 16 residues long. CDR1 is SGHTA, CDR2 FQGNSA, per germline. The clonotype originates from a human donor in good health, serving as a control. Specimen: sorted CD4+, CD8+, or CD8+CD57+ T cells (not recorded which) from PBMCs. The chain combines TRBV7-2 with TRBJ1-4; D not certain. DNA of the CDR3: TGTGCCAGCAGCTTGTATTTAGGAAGCACCCAGCAAAAGCTGTTTTTT. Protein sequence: CASSLYLGSTQQKLFF. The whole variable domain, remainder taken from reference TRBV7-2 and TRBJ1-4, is GAGVSQSPSNKVTEKGKDVELRCDPISGHTALYWYRQSLGQGLEFLIYFQGNSAPDKSGLPSDRFSAERTGGSVSTLTIQRTQQEDSAVYLCASSLYLGSTQQKLFFGSGTQLSVL.